The 27 T cell receptor beta chains below all came from one sample that was sequenced in a study of cytomegalovirus exposure and HLA in healthy donors. Amplification used 60 Vbeta primers and 13 Jbeta primers. Produced via immunoSEQ multiplex PCR; TCRdb's table is partial and in-frame only. Of fewer than 200,000 clones detected, more than 60% appear once; the ten largest clones hold over 4.5%. Sequenced material: PBMCs. Receptor source: a male donor in good health and CMV-seronegative.

The chain links TRBV6-5 to TRBJ1-1; D is ambiguous. V shed 0 bases and J shed 1 base, with 9 bases lying between them. CDR1 and CDR2 (germline): MNHEY, SVGAGI. This CDR3 contains 15 residues. In DNA form, the CDR3 reads TGTGCCAGCAGTTACTCGAATCGGAGGAACACTGAAGCTTTCTTT. This encodes CASSYSNRRNTEAFF.

The CDR3 reads CASSRRDRGSSNTEAFF. CDR3 nucleotides: TGTGCCAGTAGTAGACGGGACAGGGGCTCTTCGAACACTGAAGCTTTCTTT. This chain joins TRBV19 and TRBJ1-1; 10 bases line up with TRBD1. CDR3 size: 17 residues. With 4 bases clipped from V and 1 base from J, the junction kept 9 bases outside the gene matches. Germline V gene lookup returns CDR1 LNHDA and CDR2 SQIVND (reference sequence).

The J gene is TRBJ2-1, the V gene TRBV4-1; the match to TRBD2 covers 12 bases. CDR3 length: 15 amino acids. V lost 4 bases to trimming and J lost 5 bases; unmatched junction nucleotides: 3. The germline V gene has CDR1 MGHRA and CDR2 YSYEKL. For the CDR3, the DNA is TGCGCCAGCAGCCGCCGGACTAGCGGGGACAATGAGCAGTTCTTC. Protein sequence: CASSRRTSGDNEQFF.

This chain joins TRBV6-5 and TRBJ2-4; D may be TRBD1 (6 bases). The germline V and J ends were trimmed by 4 bases and 2 bases, with 6 bases remaining between them. The germline V gene encodes CDR1 MNHEY and CDR2 SVGAGI. The CDR3 has 13 residues. The DNA for the CDR3 is TGTGCCAGCAGTTGGGGGCCCAAAAACATTCAGTACTTC. This sequence encodes CASSWGPKNIQYF.

V is TRBV6-6 and J is TRBJ1-4, with 11 nucleotides matching TRBD1. V shed 6 bases and J 3 bases; nucleotides not matched to a gene: 3. This CDR3 has 15 residues. CDR1 is MNHNY, CDR2 SVGAGI, per germline (reference sequence). The chain's CDR3 is CASRDRGLSNEKLFF. CDR3 in DNA: TGTGCCAGCAGGGACAGGGGGCTATCTAATGAAAAACTGTTTTTT.

This clone was observed many times. In DNA form, the CDR3 reads TGTGCCACCGGAGACGGGGAGAGCTCTGGGGCCAACGTCCTGACTTTC. This sequence encodes CATGDGESSGANVLTF. The rearrangement uses TRBV15 and TRBJ2-6, with TRBD2 as a possible D gene (5 bases). CDR1 LNHNV and CDR2 YYDKDF come from the germline V gene (reference sequence). This CDR3 has 16 amino acids. The ends were cut back, 8 bases at V and 0 bases at J, with 14 bases in the middle. Full variable domain (remainder filled in from reference TRBV15 and TRBJ2-6): DAMVIQNPRYQVTQFGKPVTLSCSQTLNHNVMYWYQQKSSQAPKLLFHYYDKDFNNEADTPDNFQSRRPNTSFCFLDIRSPGLGDTAMYLCATGDGESSGANVLTFGAGSRLTVL.

The V and J genes are TRBV2 and TRBJ2-7; TRBD1 matches at 9 bases. Germline CDR1 is SNHLY and CDR2 is FYNNEI. Trimming at V came to 6 bases and at J to 0 bases, leaving 6 bases not matched to a gene. This CDR3 contains 15 residues. The CDR3 reads CASSPQGAYSYEQYF. As DNA, the CDR3 is TGTGCCAGCAGCCCACAGGGGGCCTACTCCTACGAGCAGTACTTC.

V usage is TRBV30 and J usage is TRBJ1-4; possible D gene TRBD1, 5 bases. The CDR3 is 14 amino acids. Trimming took off 5 bases at V and 4 bases at J, with 14 bases between the two ends. Germline V gene lookup returns CDR1 GTSNPN and CDR2 SVGIG (reference sequence). The CDR3 spells CAWGPGQVNEKLFF. CDR3 in DNA: TGTGCCTGGGGACCAGGGCAAGTTAATGAAAAACTGTTTTTT.

This clone occurred a few times. The chain joins TRBV7-9 to TRBJ2-5; D ambiguous. This CDR3 spans 12 amino acids. V lost 4 bases to trimming and J lost 5 bases, with 8 bases between them. Germline V gives CDR1 SEHNR, CDR2 FQNEAQ (reference sequence). The CDR3 coding sequence is TGTGCCAGCAGCTCAACCGGGGAGACCCAGTACTTC. Protein sequence: CASSSTGETQYF.

In this sample, this clone turned up once. This sequence joins TRBV7-9 and TRBJ2-5; D call uncertain. Germline V gives CDR1 SEHNR, CDR2 FQNEAQ (reference sequence). The CDR3 is made up of 12 amino acids. V lost 1 base and J 5 bases, leaving 5 bases between the germline ends. This chain's CDR3 is CASSLGAETQYF. In DNA form, the CDR3 reads TGTGCCAGCAGCTTAGGGGCGGAGACCCAGTACTTC.

The V gene is TRBV7-2, the J gene TRBJ2-6; the D is unclear. The germline V gene has CDR1 SGHTA and CDR2 FQGNSA. V shed 5 bases and J shed 0 bases, with 8 bases lying between them. This CDR3 region has 15 residues. CDR3 nucleotides: TGTGCCAGCAGCCCACACTACTCTGGGGCCAACGTCCTGACTTTC. Its protein is CASSPHYSGANVLTF.

This chain links TRBV29-1 with TRBJ1-2; D uncertain. From germline, CDR1 is SQVTM and CDR2 ANQGSEA. The V end lost 6 bases, the J end lost 1 base, and 12 bases lay between the germline ends. The CDR3 sequence is 13 residues long. CDR3 sequence: CSVAKAGNYGYTF. In DNA form, the CDR3 reads TGCAGCGTAGCAAAGGCGGGTAACTATGGCTACACCTTC.

The chain joins TRBV11-2 to TRBJ2-5; TRBD2 aligns across 12 bases. V was clipped by 6 bases and J by 7 bases; unmatched bases: 12. Germline V gene data show CDR1 as SGHAT and CDR2 as FQNNGV. This CDR3 is 16 amino acids long. The CDR3 protein is CASSTLAGGPYGTQYF. DNA for the CDR3: TGTGCCAGCAGTACCCTAGCGGGGGGGCCTTATGGGACCCAGTACTTC.

This clone was seen more than once but under ten times. J is TRBJ1-1 and V is TRBV7-3; 8 bases are shared with TRBD1. The CDR3 length is 13 residues. The germline CDR1 and CDR2 sequences are SGHTA and FQGTGA. The CDR3 DNA reads as TGTGCAAGCGGCGGACAGGGTGGCACTGAAGCTTTCTTT. Translating gives CASGGQGGTEAFF.

J is TRBJ1-2 and V is TRBV28; TRBD1 matches at 7 bases. CDR3 length equals 15 residues. V was pared by 5 bases and J by 0 bases, with 6 bases of the junction left unmatched. In germline, CDR1 is MDHEN, CDR2 SYDVKM. The CDR3 DNA reads as TGTGCCAGCAGTGATGTAGGGGGCTCTAACTATGGCTACACCTTC. Translation: CASSDVGGSNYGYTF.

The V and J genes are TRBV19 and TRBJ2-6; 7 bases align to TRBD1. This CDR3 is 18 amino acids long. J was trimmed by 2 bases and V by 5 bases; bases with no gene match: 12. Per the germline V gene, CDR1 is LNHDA and CDR2 is SQIVND (reference sequence). CDR3 sequence reads: CASSVDRDSVAGANVLTF. The CDR3 DNA sequence: TGTGCCAGTAGTGTCGACAGGGATTCTGTCGCTGGGGCCAACGTCCTGACTTTC.

This chain connects TRBV5-6 to TRBJ2-7; TRBD2 matches 11 bases. Per the germline V gene, CDR1 is SGHDT and CDR2 is YYEEEE. The CDR3 loop spans 16 amino acids. V lost 2 bases and J lost 2; bases outside the gene matches: 6. The CDR3 DNA reads TGTGCCAGCAGCTTAACTTCTAGCGGGAGGACCTACGAGCAGTACTTC. Translating it yields CASSLTSSGRTYEQYF.

This chain joins TRBV7-2 and TRBJ1-5; D gene uncertain. Germline V gives CDR1 SGHTA, CDR2 FQGNSA. This CDR3 spans 16 amino acids. V lost 1 base and J 2 bases, leaving 12 bases between the germline ends. The CDR3 DNA follows: TGTGCCAGCAGCTTAGGGGGAGGCCGGGGCAATCAGCCCCAGCATTTT. The encoded protein is CASSLGGGRGNQPQHF.

This rearrangement joins TRBV5-3 to TRBJ1-2, with D unclear. TRBV5-3 is an ORF for which the function is uncertain. There are 14 residues in the CDR3. For the CDR3, the DNA is TGTGCTTGGAAGGCCGGGTCTGAGCTCTATGGCTACACCTTC. Translating gives CAWKAGSELYGYTF.

The chain recombines TRBV27 with TRBJ1-5, with a weak D call TRBD1 (5 bases). V shed 2 bases and J shed 5 bases, with 10 bases lying between them. Germline-derived CDR1 and CDR2 are MNHEY and SMNVEV (reference sequence). The CDR3 totals 14 residues. This CDR3 reads CASSLRGRDQPQHF. The CDR3 DNA is TGTGCCAGCAGTTTACGGGGGAGGGATCAGCCCCAGCATTTT.

The chain has TRBV15 and TRBJ2-1; no firm D call. Between the trimmed V and J ends, which lost 8 bases and 4 bases, there was a span of 21 bases. The germline CDR1 and CDR2 sequences are LNHNV and YYDKDF (reference sequence). CDR3 length: 16 residues. The CDR3: CATGQTNAMEYNEQFF. CDR3 in DNA: TGTGCCACCGGGCAGACCAACGCGATGGAATACAATGAGCAGTTCTTC.

V and J are TRBV6-1 and TRBJ1-5; the D gene is possibly TRBD1 (5 bases). V lost 7 bases and J 0 bases, leaving 10 bases between the germline ends. The CDR3 extends over 14 amino acids. Germline CDR1 and CDR2: MNHNS and SASEGT. CDR3 region: CASTTGSSNQPQHF. Here the CDR3 DNA reads TGTGCCAGCACCACAGGTTCTAGCAATCAGCCCCAGCATTTT.

This rearrangement joins TRBV10-2 to TRBJ1-1; D remains ambiguous. The germline V gene encodes CDR1 WSHSY and CDR2 SAAADI. The V gene lost 0 bases and the J gene lost 8 bases, with 13 bases spanning the gap. The CDR3 has 14 residues. The CDR3 DNA reads as TGCGCCAGCAGTGAGTCGGGGAGGCCGCCGGAAGCTTTCTTT. It specifies CASSESGRPPEAFF.

This clone appeared a few times. The junction differs from germline at one of its ends, possibly a read error. J is TRBJ2-5 and V is TRBV7-8; the D gene is possibly TRBD2 (6 bases). The CDR3 loop spans 16 amino acids. Germline V gives CDR1 SGHVS, CDR2 FQNEAQ. The DNA of the CDR3 is TGTGCCAGCAGCTTTAAGGCGGGATGGGTGCAAGAGGCCCAGTACTTC. Its protein product is CASSFKAGWVQEAQYF.

This clone was found once. Distinct nucleotide sequences in the sample also encode this CDR3. The genes are TRBV9 and TRBJ2-6; tentatively, D is TRBD2 (5 bases). There are 15 residues in the CDR3. Germline values: CDR1 SGDLS, CDR2 YYNGEE. V was pared by 2 bases and J by 3 bases, with 9 bases between. CDR3 residues: CASSVEGVGANVLTF. The CDR3 DNA is TGTGCCAGCAGCGTTGAGGGAGTTGGGGCCAACGTCCTGACTTTC.

In this sample, this clone turned up a few times. V gene TRBV5-1 combines with J gene TRBJ2-1, with TRBD1 as a possible D gene (6 bases). V lost 0 bases, J lost 9 bases, and 16 bases lay in between. The CDR3 is 15 residues long. CDR1 and CDR2 (germline): SGHRS, YFSETQ. CDR3 in DNA: TGCGCCAGCAGCTTGGTTGGACAACAGGGCGGTGAGCAGTTCTTC. Encoded protein: CASSLVGQQGGEQFF.

The gene calls are TRBV18 and TRBJ2-5; D may be TRBD1 (6 bases). Germline V gene sequence: CDR1 KGHSH, CDR2 LQKENI. The CDR3 loop spans 13 amino acids. V lost 4 bases to trimming and J lost 0 bases, with 6 bases between them. The CDR3 nucleotides read TGTGCCAGCTCACGGACAGACCAAGAGACCCAGTACTTC. This translates into CASSRTDQETQYF.